This is a list of T cell receptor beta chains from one sample in a study of cytomegalovirus exposure and HLA in healthy donors. Generated by immunoSEQ multiplex PCR, the TCRdb table keeps only in-frame clones and is missing some. The repertoire holds around 180,000 clones, with around three quarters as singletons. Sequenced input: PBMCs. These receptors all come from a man aged 35 to 55 in good health and CMV-seronegative. The CDR3 runs from the conserved cysteine through the conserved F or W. Each record gives: V gene, J gene, CDR3 length, clone size, D gene, CDR3 DNA, CDR3 protein. A D gene is named only where the DNA matches it firmly. Clone sizes are given selectively: once, few, many, or a class where the clone is expanded.

V: TRBV7-9
J: TRBJ2-7
length: 14
size: NA
D: NA
DNA: TGTGCCAGCAGCCGTCAGGGGACCCATCTCGAGCAGTACTTC
CDR3: CASSRQGTHLEQYF

V: TRBV5-1
J: TRBJ2-6
length: 14
size: NA
D: NA
DNA: TGCGCCAGCAGCGGGGCACCGGGGGCCAACGTCCTGACTTTC
CDR3: CASSGAPGANVLTF

V: TRBV12-5
J: TRBJ2-1
length: 15
size: NA
D: TRBD2
DNA: TGTGCTAGTGGACCGGGACTAGCGGGTTACAATGAGCAGTTCTTC
CDR3: CASGPGLAGYNEQFF

V: TRBV5-1
J: TRBJ1-1
length: 16
size: few
D: NA
DNA: TGCGCCAGCAGCCTTGGGGCAGGGAGGGGGAACACTGAAGCTTTCTTT
CDR3: CASSLGAGRGNTEAFF

V: TRBV15
J: TRBJ2-7
length: 13
size: few
D: NA
DNA: TGTGCCACCAGCAGCGGGGGACCCTACGAGCAGTACTTC
CDR3: CATSSGGPYEQYF

V: TRBV19
J: TRBJ1-1
length: 13
size: NA
D: TRBD1
DNA: TGTGCCAGTAGCCGGAACAGGGGCCCTGAAGCTTTCTTT
CDR3: CASSRNRGPEAFF

V: TRBV18
J: TRBJ1-2
length: 17
size: NA
D: TRBD1
DNA: TGTGCCAGCTCACCGGGACAGGGGCGGTCAGCTAACTATGGCTACACCTTC
CDR3: CASSPGQGRSANYGYTF

V: TRBV6-5
J: TRBJ2-4
length: 16
size: few
D: NA
DNA: TGTGCCAGCAGTTACTCGATACAGTCCCCCAAAAACATTCAGTACTTC
CDR3: CASSYSIQSPKNIQYF

V: TRBV19
J: TRBJ2-7
length: 14
size: few
D: TRBD2
DNA: TGTGCCAGTAGTATTTCTAGCGGGTCCTACGAGCAGTACTTC
CDR3: CASSISSGSYEQYF

V: TRBV19
J: TRBJ2-7
length: 13
size: NA
D: TRBD2
DNA: TGTGCCAGTAGTAGCCTAGCGGGAGCCGAGCAGTACTTC
CDR3: CASSSLAGAEQYF

V: TRBV7-8
J: TRBJ1-2
length: 13
size: NA
D: NA
DNA: TGTGCCAGCAGCTTAGGGGGGCCGTATGGCTACACCTTC
CDR3: CASSLGGPYGYTF

V: TRBV7-2
J: TRBJ1-1
length: 14
size: NA
D: NA
DNA: TGTGCCAGCAGCTTAGCGGTGGGAGTTCCTGAAGCTTTCTTT
CDR3: CASSLAVGVPEAFF

V: TRBV30
J: TRBJ1-4
length: 15
size: NA
D: NA
DNA: TGTGCCTGGATGCCTCTGACAGGCGAGATTGAAAAACTGTTTTTT
CDR3: CAWMPLTGEIEKLFF

V: TRBV7-2
J: TRBJ1-2
length: 13
size: NA
D: TRBD1
DNA: TGTGCCAGCAGCATGAGACAGGGCGGGGGCTACACCTTC
CDR3: CASSMRQGGGYTF

V: TRBV19
J: TRBJ1-6
length: 14
size: NA
D: NA
DNA: TGTGCCAGTAGTATCAATCCTAGCAATTCACCCCTCCACTTT
CDR3: CASSINPSNSPLHF